The T cell receptor (beta chain) described here comes from a study of identical twins. About this clonotype: Its target is unknown.

Study-wide results and caveats: Surplus twin overlap in beta out-of-frame sequences was less pronounced.

Germline CDR1 and CDR2: SGHVS and FQNEAQ. CDR3 length: 15 amino acids. Trimming took 0 bases from V and 4 from J, leaving 11 bases between them. TCRdb itself ran the 5' RACE reads through MiXCR, one entry per CDR3 protein. The data contain about 790,000 distinct CDR3 sequences, about 20% of them seen just once; the ten biggest clones take up 10% to 15%. These data also formed part of another study, on T cells expressing NK-cell markers. This second study notes: Seven donors tested HCMV-seropositive and one tested seronegative among the eight sequenced.

The sample taken for sequencing was PBMCs. The sequence came from a young woman in good health. V is TRBV7-8 and J is TRBJ2-3; D may be TRBD1 (5 bases). This CDR3 reads CASSLARVPADTQYF. In DNA, the CDR3 is TGTGCCAGCAGCTTAGCCAGGGTCCCTGCAGATACGCAGTATTTT.